This T cell receptor beta chain was captured in a study of PD-1 blockade in classical Hodgkin lymphoma. V shed 3 bases and J shed 6 bases, with 16 bases lying between them. CDR1 and CDR2 from the germline V gene are MGHRA and YSYEKL. The CDR3 runs 15 residues. General study results and limits: Whoever responded completely had baseline diversity much like that seen in newly diagnosed patients. Before treatment, TCR diversity in newly diagnosed patients was reportedly lower than in healthy donors. By C4D1 there was a significant rise in CD4+ TCR diversity but not in CD8+ TCR diversity.

As regards this clone: Its antigen is still unknown.

Sequencing was performed with immunoSEQ multiplex PCR; in TCRdb, only in-frame clones are kept and a portion is missing. Of 45,000 to 60,000 clones listed, approximately 80% are singletons. Time point of the sample: cycle 4 day 1 (C4D1), after around six weeks of nivolumab. All trial patients relapsed after autologous stem cell transplantation. V gene TRBV4-1 combines with J gene TRBJ2-3; D assignment may be TRBD1 or TRBD2 (5 bases each). Sequenced here: peripheral blood mononuclear cells (PBMCs), sampled before the fourth cycle of nivolumab. This TCR came from a human donor with classical Hodgkin lymphoma. In DNA form, the CDR3 reads TGCGCCAGCAGCCAGGACGGGACGCGAGGGGATACGCAGTATTTT. This sequence encodes CASSQDGTRGDTQYF.